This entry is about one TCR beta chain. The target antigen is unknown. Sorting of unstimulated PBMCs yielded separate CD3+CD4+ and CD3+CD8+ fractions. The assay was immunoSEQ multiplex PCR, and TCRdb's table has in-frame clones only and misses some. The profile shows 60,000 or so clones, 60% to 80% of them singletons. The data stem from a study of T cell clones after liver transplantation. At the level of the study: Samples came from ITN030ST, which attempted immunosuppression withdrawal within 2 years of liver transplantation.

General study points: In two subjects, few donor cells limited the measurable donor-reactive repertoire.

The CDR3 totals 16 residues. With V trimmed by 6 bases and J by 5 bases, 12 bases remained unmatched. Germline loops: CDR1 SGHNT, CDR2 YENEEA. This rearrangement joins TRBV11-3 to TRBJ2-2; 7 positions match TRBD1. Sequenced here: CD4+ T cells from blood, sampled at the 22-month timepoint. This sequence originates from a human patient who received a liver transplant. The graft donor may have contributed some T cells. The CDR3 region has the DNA TGTGCCAGCAGGAAAGGTGGAACAGGGGAAACCGGGGAGCTGTTTTTT. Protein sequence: CASRKGGTGETGELFF.